The clone carrying this T cell receptor beta chain was recorded at least ten times. The CDR3 covers 17 residues. V lost 3 bases, J lost 6 bases, and 13 bases stayed unmatched. CDR1 and CDR2 (germline): LNHDA, SQIVND (reference sequence). TCRdb passed the PCR reads through MiXCR, listing each CDR3 protein once. The sample lists fewer than 100,000 distinct CDR3 sequences; 51% were seen once. The data are from a study of CDR3 diversity in severe acne. This chain links TRBV19 with TRBJ2-3; 9 nucleotides align to TRBD2. The TCR comes from a male donor in good health, without acne. The sequenced sample was blood. The CDR3 protein is CASSMALVSGSRDTQYF. Written as DNA, the CDR3 is TGTGCCAGTAGTATGGCGTTGGTTAGCGGGAGCAGGGATACGCAGTATTTT.